This T cell receptor (beta chain) was recorded in a study of CD8+ T cells in alopecia areata. Described treatment: oral pan-JAK inhibitor, 5-10 mg twice daily. As part of sample collection, lesional scalp punch biopsies and peripheral blood were taken from alopecia areata patients. RNA extraction and reverse transcription yielded cDNA as sequencing template. Clones were read by immunoSEQ multiplex PCR, and TCRdb kept only the in-frame ones, dropping some. The sample yields over 80,000 clones, roughly 47% seen once. The CDR3 totals 14 residues. V was shortened by 6 bases and J by 6 bases, with 17 bases between the two germline ends. CDR1 and CDR2 from the germline V gene are MNHEY and SVGAGI.

This sequence was found in a human donor with alopecia areata. The sequencing used CD8+ T cells sorted from blood, collected at week 24, from a patient treated with tofacitinib. The chain combines TRBV6-5 with TRBJ2-5; possibly TRBD2 for D (5 bases). CDR3 in DNA: TGTGCCAGCAGAATTGGACTGACGGGGAAGACCCAGTACTTC. Translated: CASRIGLTGKTQYF.